This T cell receptor (beta chain) derives from a study of metastatic and nonmetastatic thyroid tumors. Study-level information: Across peripheral blood and tumor or nodule tissue samples taken from malignant and benign thyroid patients, the repertoires were compared with one another.

The CDR3 has 12 amino acids. Trimming took 8 bases from V and 3 from J, leaving 8 bases between them. TCRdb re-analyzed the PCR reads through MiXCR. The sample contains 10,000 to 15,000 clones, roughly 31% of which appear only once. Ahead of thyroid surgery, no patient had received treatment of any kind. This clone was picked up many times. Sequenced: tumor tissue. The chain is built from TRBV12-3 or TRBV12-4 and TRBJ2-1; tentatively, D is TRBD1 or TRBD2 (5 bases each). This TCR came from a male donor with papillary thyroid cancer or a benign thyroid nodule (not recorded which). Some clones in this sample may be carry-over from other donors' samples. The CDR3 here is CASLGDYNEQFF. As DNA, the CDR3 is TGTGCCAGCTTGGGGGACTACAATGAGCAGTTCTTC.